This T cell receptor beta chain was profiled in a study of cytomegalovirus exposure and HLA in healthy donors. The PCR ran on 60 Vbeta and 13 Jbeta primers. Libraries were prepared by immunoSEQ multiplex PCR; TCRdb keeps only in-frame clonotypes and omits some of them. Counted here are about 40,000 clones, about 60% occurring once; the ten biggest clones make up around 11%. From germline, CDR1 is SGHNT and CDR2 YENEEA. The V end lost 8 bases, the J end lost 5 bases, and 16 bases lay between the germline ends. The CDR3 extends over 13 amino acids. The TCR originated in a man in his sixties in good health and CMV-seropositive. The V and J genes are TRBV11-3 and TRBJ2-7; perhaps TRBD1 as D (6 bases). The sequencing input was PBMCs. The CDR3 DNA sequence: TGTGCCAGCTCAGGGGCTTCGTTGAACGAGCAGTACTTC. As protein: CASSGASLNEQYF.